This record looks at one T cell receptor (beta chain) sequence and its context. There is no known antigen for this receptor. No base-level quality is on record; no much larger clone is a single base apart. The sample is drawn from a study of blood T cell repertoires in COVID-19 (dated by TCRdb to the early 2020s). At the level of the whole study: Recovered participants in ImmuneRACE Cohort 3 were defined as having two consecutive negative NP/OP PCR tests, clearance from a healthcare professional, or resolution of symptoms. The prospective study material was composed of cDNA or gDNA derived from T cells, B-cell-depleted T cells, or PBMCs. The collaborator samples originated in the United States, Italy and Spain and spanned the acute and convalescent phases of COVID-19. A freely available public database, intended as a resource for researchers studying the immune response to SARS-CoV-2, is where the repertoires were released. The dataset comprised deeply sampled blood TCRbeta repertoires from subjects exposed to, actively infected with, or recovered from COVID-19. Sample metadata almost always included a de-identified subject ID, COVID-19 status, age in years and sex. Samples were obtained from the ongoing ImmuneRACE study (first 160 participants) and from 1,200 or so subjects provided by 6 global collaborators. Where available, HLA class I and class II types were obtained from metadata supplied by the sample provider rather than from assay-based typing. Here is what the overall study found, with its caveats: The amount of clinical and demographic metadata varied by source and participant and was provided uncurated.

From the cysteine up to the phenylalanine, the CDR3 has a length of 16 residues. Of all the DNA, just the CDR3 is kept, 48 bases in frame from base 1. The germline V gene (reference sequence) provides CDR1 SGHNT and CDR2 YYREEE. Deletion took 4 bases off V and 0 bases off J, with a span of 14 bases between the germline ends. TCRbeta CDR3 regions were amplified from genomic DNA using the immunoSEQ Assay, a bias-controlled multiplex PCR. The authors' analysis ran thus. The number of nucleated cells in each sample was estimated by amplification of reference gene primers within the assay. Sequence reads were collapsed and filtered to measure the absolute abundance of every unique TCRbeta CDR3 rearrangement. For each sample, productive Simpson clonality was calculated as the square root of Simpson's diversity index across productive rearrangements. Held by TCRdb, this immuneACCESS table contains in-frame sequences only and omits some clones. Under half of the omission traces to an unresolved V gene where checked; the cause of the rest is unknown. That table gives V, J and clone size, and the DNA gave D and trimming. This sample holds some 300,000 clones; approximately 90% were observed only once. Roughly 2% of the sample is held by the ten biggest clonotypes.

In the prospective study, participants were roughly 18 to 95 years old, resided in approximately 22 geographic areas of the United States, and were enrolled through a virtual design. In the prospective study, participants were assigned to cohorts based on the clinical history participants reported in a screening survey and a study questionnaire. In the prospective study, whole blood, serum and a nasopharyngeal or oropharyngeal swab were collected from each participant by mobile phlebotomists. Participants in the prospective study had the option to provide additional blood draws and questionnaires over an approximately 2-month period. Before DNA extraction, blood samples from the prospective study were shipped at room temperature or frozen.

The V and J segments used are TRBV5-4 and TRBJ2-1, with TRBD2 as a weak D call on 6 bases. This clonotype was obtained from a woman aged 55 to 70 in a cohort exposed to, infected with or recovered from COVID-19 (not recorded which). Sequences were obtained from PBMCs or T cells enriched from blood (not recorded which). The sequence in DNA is TGTGCCAGCAGCGAATCCGGGACTCTCTCCTACAATGAGCAGTTCTTC. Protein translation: CASSESGTLSYNEQFF.